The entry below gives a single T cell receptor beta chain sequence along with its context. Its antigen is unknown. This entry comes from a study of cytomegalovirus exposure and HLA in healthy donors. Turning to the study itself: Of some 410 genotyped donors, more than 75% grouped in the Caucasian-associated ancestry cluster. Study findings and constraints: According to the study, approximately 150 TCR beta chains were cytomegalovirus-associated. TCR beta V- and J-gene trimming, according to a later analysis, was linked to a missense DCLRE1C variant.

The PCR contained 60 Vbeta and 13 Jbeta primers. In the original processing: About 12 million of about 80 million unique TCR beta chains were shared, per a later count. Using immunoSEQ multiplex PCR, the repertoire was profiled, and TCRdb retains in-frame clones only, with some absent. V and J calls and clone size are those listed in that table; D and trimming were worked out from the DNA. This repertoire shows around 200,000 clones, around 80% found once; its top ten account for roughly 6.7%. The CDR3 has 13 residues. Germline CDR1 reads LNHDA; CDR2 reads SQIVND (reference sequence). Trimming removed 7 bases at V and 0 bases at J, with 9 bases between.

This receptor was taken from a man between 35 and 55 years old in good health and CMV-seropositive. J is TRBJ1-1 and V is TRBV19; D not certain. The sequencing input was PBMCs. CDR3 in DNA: TGTGCCAGTAATCTCGGAGTGAACACTGAAGCTTTCTTT. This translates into CASNLGVNTEAFF.